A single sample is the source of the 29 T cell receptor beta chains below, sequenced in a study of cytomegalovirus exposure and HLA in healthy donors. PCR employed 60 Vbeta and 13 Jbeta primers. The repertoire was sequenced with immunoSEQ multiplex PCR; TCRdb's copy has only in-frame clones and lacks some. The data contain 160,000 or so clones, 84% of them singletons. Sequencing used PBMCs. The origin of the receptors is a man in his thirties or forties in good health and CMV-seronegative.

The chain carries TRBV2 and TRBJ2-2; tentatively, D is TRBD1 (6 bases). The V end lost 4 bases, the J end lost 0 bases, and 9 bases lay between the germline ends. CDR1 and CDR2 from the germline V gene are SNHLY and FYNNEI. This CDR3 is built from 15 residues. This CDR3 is CASSVGTTNTGELFF. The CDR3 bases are TGTGCCAGCAGTGTGGGGACAACGAACACCGGGGAGCTGTTTTTT. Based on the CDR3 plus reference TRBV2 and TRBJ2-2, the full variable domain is EPEVTQTPSHQVTQMGQEVILRCVPISNHLYFYWYRQILGQKVEFLVSFYNNEISEKSEIFDDQFSVERPDGSNFTLKIRSTKLEDSAMYFCASSVGTTNTGELFFGEGSRLTVL.

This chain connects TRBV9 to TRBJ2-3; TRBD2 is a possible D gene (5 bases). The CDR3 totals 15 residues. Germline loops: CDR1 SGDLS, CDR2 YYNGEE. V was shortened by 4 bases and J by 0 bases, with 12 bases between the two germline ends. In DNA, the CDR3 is TGTGCCAGCAGCCTTGACTACTTTAGCACAGATACGCAGTATTTT. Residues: CASSLDYFSTDTQYF.

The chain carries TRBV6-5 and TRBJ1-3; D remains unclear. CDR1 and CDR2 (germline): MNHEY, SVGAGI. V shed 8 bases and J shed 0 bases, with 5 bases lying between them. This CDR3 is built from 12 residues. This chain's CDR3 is CASAVSGNTIYF. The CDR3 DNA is TGTGCCAGCGCAGTCTCTGGAAACACCATATATTTT.

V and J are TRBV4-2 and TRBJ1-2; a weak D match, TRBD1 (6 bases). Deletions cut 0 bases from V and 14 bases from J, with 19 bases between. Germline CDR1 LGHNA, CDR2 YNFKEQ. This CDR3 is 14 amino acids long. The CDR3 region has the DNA TGTGCCAGCAGCCAAGATCCCGAAAAGGGGGATAGTACCTTC. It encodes CASSQDPEKGDSTF.

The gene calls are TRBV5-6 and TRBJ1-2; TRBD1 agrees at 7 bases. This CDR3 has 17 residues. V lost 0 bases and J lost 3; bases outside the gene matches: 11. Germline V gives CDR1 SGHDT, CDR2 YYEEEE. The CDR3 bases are TGTGCCAGCAGCTTGGGGCAGGGGGTGATGTCGTACTATGGCTACACCTTC. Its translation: CASSLGQGVMSYYGYTF.

CDR3 in amino acids: CASSALVQETQYF. The CDR3 DNA follows: TGTGCCAGCAGTGCACTCGTCCAAGAGACCCAGTACTTC. The gene calls are TRBV2 and TRBJ2-5; D remains ambiguous. Germline-derived CDR1 and CDR2 are SNHLY and FYNNEI. V was shortened by 4 bases and J by 1 base, with 7 bases between the two germline ends. The CDR3 is 13 residues long. Based on the CDR3 plus reference TRBV2 and TRBJ2-5, the full variable domain is EPEVTQTPSHQVTQMGQEVILRCVPISNHLYFYWYRQILGQKVEFLVSFYNNEISEKSEIFDDQFSVERPDGSNFTLKIRSTKLEDSAMYFCASSALVQETQYFGPGTRLLVL.

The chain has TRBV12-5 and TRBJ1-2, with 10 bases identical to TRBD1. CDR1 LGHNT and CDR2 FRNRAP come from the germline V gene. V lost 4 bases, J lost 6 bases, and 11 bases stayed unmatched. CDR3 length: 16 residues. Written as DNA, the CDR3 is TGTGCTAGTGGTTCCCCCTTCGGGACAGGGGATAATGGCTACACCTTC. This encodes CASGSPFGTGDNGYTF.

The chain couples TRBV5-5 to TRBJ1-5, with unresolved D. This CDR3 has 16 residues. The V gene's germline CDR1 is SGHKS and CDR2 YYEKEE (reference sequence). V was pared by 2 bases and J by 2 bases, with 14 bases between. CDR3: CASSFGAVSRNQPQHF. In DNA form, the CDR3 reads TGTGCCAGCAGCTTCGGAGCGGTATCGCGCAATCAGCCCCAGCATTTT.

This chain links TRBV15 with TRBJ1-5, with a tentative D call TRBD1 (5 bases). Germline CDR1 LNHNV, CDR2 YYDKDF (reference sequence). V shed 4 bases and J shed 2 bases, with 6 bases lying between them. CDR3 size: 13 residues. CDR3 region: CATSIGGNQPQHF. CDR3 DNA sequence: TGTGCCACCAGCATAGGGGGCAATCAGCCCCAGCATTTT.

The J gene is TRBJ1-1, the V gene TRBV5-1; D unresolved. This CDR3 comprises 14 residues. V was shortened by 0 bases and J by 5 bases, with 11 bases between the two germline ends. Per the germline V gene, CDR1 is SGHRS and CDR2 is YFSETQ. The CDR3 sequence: CASSLVGVRTEAFF. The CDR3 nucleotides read TGCGCCAGCAGCTTGGTGGGAGTTAGGACTGAAGCTTTCTTT.

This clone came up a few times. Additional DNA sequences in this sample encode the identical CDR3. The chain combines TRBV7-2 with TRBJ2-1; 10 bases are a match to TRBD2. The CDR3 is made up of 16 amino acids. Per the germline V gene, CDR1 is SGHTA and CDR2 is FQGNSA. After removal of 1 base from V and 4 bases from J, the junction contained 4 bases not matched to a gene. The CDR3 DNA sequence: TGTGCCAGCAGCTTAGGGGGTAGCGGGGGGTACAATGAGCAGTTCTTC. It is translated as CASSLGGSGGYNEQFF.

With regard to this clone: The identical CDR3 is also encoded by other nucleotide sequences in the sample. The CDR3 nucleotides read TGTGCCAGCAGTTCCGGCTCCTACAATGAGCAGTTCTTC. Translation: CASSSGSYNEQFF. The chain combines TRBV6-4 with TRBJ2-1; no definite D call. This CDR3 contains 13 residues. Germline lookup yields CDR1 MRHNA and CDR2 SNTAGT. V lost 5 bases and J 0 bases, leaving 5 bases between the germline ends.

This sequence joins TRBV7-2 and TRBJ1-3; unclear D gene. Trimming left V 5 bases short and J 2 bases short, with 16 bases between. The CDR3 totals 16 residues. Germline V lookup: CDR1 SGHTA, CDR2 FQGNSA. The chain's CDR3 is CASSLVPGEAGNTIYF. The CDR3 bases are TGTGCCAGCAGCCTCGTCCCCGGAGAGGCTGGAAACACCATATATTTT. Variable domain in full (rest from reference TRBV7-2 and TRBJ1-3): GAGVSQSPSNKVTEKGKDVELRCDPISGHTALYWYRQSLGQGLEFLIYFQGNSAPDKSGLPSDRFSAERTGGSVSTLTIQRTQQEDSAVYLCASSLVPGEAGNTIYFGEGSWLTVV.

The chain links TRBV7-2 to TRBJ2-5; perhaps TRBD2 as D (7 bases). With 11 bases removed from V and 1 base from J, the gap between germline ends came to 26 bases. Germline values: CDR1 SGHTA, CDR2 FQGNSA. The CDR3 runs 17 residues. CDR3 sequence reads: CASRGPSRGGPQETQYF. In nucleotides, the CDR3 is TGTGCCTCGCGGGGGCCATCGCGCGGAGGGCCCCAAGAGACCCAGTACTTC.

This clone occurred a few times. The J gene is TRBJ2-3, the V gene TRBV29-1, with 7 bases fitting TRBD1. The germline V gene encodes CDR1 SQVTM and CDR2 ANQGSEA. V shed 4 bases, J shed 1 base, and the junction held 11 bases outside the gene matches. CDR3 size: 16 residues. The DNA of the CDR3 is TGCAGCGTTGGACAACACAGGGGAGAGGGCACAGATACGCAGTATTTT. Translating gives CSVGQHRGEGTDTQYF.

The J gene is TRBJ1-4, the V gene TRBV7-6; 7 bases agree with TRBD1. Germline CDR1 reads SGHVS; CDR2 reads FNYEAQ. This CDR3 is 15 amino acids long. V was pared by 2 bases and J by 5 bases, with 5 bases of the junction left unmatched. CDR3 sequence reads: CASSLTRDSNEKLFF. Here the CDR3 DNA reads TGTGCCAGCAGCTTAACCCGGGACAGCAATGAAAAACTGTTTTTT.

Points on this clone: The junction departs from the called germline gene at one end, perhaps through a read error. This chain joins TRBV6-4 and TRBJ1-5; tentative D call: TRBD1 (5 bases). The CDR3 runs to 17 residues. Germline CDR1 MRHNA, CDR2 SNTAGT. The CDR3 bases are TGTGCCGGCAGTGACTATGCTGGGGCCCAGGGCAATCAGCCCCAGCATTTT. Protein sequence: CAGSDYAGAQGNQPQHF.

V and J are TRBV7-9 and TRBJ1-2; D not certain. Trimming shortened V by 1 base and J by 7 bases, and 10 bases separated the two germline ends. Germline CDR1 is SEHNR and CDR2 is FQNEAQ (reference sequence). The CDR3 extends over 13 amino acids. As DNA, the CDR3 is TGTGCCAGCAGCTTAGGGCAATCGCTTGGCTACACCTTC. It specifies CASSLGQSLGYTF.

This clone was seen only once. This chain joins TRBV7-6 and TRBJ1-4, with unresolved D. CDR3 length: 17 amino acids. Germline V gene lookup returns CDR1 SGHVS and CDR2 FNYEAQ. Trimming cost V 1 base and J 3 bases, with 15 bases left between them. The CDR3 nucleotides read TGTGCCAGCAGCTTAGAATGGGATGCGGGATCTAATGAAAAACTGTTTTTT. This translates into CASSLEWDAGSNEKLFF.

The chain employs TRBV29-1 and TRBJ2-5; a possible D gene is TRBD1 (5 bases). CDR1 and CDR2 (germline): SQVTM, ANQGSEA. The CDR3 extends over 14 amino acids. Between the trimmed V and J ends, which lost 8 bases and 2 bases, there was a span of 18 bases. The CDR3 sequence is CSPCTGSAQETQYF. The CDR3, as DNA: TGCAGCCCCTGCACAGGATCGGCACAAGAGACCCAGTACTTC.

The CDR3 is CASSTRDSIGGYTF. For the CDR3, the DNA is TGTGCCAGTAGTACGCGGGACAGCATTGGTGGCTACACCTTC. The V gene is TRBV19, the J gene TRBJ1-2; 7 nucleotides agree with TRBD1. From germline, CDR1 is LNHDA and CDR2 SQIVND (reference sequence). J was trimmed by 7 bases and V by 4 bases; bases with no gene match: 9. The CDR3 totals 14 residues.

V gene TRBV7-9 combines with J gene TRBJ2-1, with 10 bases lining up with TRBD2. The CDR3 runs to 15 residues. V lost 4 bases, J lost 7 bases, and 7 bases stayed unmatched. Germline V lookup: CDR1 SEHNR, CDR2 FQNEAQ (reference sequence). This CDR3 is CASSWSGRAGNEQFF. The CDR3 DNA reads TGTGCCAGCAGCTGGAGCGGGAGGGCCGGTAATGAGCAGTTCTTC.

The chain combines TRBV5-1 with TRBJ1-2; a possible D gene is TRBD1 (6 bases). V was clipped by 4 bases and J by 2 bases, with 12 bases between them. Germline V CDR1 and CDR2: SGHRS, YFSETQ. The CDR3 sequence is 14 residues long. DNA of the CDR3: TGCGCCAGCAGCGGCAGGGGAGGGAACTATGGCTACACCTTC. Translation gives CASSGRGGNYGYTF.

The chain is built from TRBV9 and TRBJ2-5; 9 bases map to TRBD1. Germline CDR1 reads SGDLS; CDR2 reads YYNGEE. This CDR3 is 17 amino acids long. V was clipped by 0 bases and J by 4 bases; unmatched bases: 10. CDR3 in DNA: TGTGCCAGCAGCGTAGGCCGTACTGGGACAGGGAGAGAGACCCAGTACTTC. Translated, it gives CASSVGRTGTGRETQYF.

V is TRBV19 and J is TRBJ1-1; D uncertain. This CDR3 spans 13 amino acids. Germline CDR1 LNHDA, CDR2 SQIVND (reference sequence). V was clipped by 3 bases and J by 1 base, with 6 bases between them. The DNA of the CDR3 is TGTGCCAGTAGTATCCAGGAGAACACTGAAGCTTTCTTT. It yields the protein CASSIQENTEAFF.

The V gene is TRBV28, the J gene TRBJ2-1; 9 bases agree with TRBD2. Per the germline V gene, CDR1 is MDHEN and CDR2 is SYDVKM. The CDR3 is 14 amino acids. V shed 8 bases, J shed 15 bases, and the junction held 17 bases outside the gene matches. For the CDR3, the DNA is TGTGCCAGCGCCCAACATTCTAGCGGGGTCGTTCGGTTCTTC. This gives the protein CASAQHSSGVVRFF.

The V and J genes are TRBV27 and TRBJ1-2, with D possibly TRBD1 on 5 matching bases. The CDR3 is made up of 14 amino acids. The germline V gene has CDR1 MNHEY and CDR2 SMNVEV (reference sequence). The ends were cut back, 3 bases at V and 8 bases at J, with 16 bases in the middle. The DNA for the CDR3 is TGTGCCAGCAGTTTTGGCAGGCAGGGCTACGGCTACACCTTC. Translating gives CASSFGRQGYGYTF.

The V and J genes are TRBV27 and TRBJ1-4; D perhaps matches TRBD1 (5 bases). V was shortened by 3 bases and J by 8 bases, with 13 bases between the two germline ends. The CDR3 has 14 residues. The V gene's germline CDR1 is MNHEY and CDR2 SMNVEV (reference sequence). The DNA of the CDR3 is TGTGCCAGCAGTTTCGCGAGGCCAGGGGAAAAACTGTTTTTT. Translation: CASSFARPGEKLFF.

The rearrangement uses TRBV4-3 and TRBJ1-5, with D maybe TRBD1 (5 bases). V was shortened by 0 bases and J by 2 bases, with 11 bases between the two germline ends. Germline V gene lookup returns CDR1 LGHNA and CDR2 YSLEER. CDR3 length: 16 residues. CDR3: CASSQDRTGRNQPQHF. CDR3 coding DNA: TGCGCCAGCAGCCAAGACCGCACAGGTCGCAATCAGCCCCAGCATTTT.